This T cell receptor (beta chain) came from a study of T cells in Graves' hyperthyroidism and ophthalmopathy. There were TCR beta CDR3 regions amplified from RNA transcripts. First-round RT-PCR of the TCR CDR3 relied on the HTBI primer set. TCRdb fed the multiplex PCR reads into MiXCR, producing one record per CDR3 protein. The sample includes over 250,000 distinct CDR3 sequences, about an eighth seen only once; the top ten take roughly 35%. With V trimmed by 5 bases and J by 3 bases, 1 base remained unmatched. The CDR3 extends over 13 amino acids. Germline V gene sequence: CDR1 SGHVS, CDR2 FQNEAQ. Sequencing was carried out using blood. The gene calls are TRBV7-8 and TRBJ2-7, with 10 bases identical to TRBD2. This clonotype was sampled from a woman between 35 and 50 years old with Graves' ophthalmopathy. The CDR3 DNA is TGTGCCAGCAGCCCTAGCGGGAGCTACGAGCAGTACTTC. Its protein is CASSPSGSYEQYF. The full variable domain, in which reference TRBV7-8 and TRBJ2-7 provide the parts outside the CDR3, is GAGVSQSPRYKVAKRGQDVALRCDPISGHVSLFWYQQALGQGPEFLTYFQNEAQLDKSGLPSDRFFAERPEGSVSTLKIQRTQQEDSAVYLCASSPSGSYEQYFGPGTRLTVT.